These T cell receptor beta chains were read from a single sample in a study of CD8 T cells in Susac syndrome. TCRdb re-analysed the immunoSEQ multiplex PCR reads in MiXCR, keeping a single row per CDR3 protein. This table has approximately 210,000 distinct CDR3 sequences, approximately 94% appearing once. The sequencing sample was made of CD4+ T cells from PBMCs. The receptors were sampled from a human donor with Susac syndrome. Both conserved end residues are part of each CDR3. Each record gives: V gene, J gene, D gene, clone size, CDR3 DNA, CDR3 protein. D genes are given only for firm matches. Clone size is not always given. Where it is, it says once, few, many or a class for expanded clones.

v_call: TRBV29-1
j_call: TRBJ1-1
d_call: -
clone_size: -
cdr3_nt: TGCAGCGTTGTCCGGCGGAACACTGAAGCTTTCTTT
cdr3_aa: CSVVRRNTEAFF

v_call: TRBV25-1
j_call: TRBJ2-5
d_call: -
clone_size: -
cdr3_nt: TGTGCCAGCAGTGACCAAGAGATCCAGTACTTC
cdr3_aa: CASSDQEIQYF

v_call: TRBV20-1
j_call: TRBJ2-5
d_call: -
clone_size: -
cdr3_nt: TGCAGTGCTAACCAAGAGACCCAGTACTTC
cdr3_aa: CSANQETQYF

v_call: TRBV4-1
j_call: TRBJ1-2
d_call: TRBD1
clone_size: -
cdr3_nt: TGCGCCAGCAGCCTTAATACGGACAGGGATATTGGCTACACCTTC
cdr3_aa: CASSLNTDRDIGYTF

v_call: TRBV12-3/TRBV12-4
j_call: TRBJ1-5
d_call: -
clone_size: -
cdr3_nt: TGTGCCAGCAGCCGGAGGATTAGCAATCAGCCCCAGCATTTT
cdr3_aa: CASSRRISNQPQHF

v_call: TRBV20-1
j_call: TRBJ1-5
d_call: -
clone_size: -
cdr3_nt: TGCAGTGCTAGAGCGGGTGGCGGGGTTCAGCCCCAGCATTTT
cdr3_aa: CSARAGGGVQPQHF

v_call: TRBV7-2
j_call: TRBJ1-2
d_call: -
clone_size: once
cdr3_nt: TGTGCCAGCAGCTTAAAGGTGGCAGCCTATGGCTACACCTTC
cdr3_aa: CASSLKVAAYGYTF

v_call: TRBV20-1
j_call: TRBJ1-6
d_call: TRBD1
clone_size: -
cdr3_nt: TGCAGTGCTCGGATAAGAGGGGGCGGTGGACCCCTCCACTTT
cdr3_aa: CSARIRGGGGPLHF

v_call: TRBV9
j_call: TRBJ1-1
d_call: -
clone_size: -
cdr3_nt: TGTGCCAGCAGCGTAGAGGAGGGACAGAACACTGAAGCTTTCTTT
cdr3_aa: CASSVEEGQNTEAFF

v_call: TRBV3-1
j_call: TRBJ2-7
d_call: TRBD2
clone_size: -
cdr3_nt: TGTGCCAGCAGCCCCGCGGGGGGGCCTGGCTACGAGCAGTACTTC
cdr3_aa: CASSPAGGPGYEQYF

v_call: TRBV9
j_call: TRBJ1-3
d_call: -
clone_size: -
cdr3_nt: TGTGCCAGCAGCGTGGTCCCGGACACGAGCTCTGGAAACACCATATATTTT
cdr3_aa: CASSVVPDTSSGNTIYF

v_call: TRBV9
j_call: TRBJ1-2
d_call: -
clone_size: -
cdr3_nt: TGTGCCAGCAGCCCCCGAAGAGCAGCTAACTATGGCTACACCTTC
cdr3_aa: CASSPRRAANYGYTF

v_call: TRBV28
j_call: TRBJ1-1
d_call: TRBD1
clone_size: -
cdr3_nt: TGTGCCAGCAGGACAGGGAGGACTGAAGCTTTCTTT
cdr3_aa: CASRTGRTEAFF

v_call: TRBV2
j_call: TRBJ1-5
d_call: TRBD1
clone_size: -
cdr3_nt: TGTGCCAGCAGCCGGGACAGGGGAATTAAGCCCCAGCATTTT
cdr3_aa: CASSRDRGIKPQHF

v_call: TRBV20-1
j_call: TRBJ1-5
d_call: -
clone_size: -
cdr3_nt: TGCAGTGCCGTGGGGCAGGGGAGTCAGCCCCAGCATTTT
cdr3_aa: CSAVGQGSQPQHF

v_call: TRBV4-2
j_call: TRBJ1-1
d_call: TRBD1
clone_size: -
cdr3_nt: TGTGCCAGCAGCCAAGATATACCGGGACAGCAGAACACTGAAGCTTTCTTT
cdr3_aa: CASSQDIPGQQNTEAFF

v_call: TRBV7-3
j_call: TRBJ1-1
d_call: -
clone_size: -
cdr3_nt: TGTGCCAGCAGCTTCTTAGAGAACACTGAAGCTTTCTTT
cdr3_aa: CASSFLENTEAFF

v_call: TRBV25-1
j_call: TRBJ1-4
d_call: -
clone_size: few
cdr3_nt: TGTGCCAGCAGTCGGGGCCAGTCTAATGAAAAACTGTTTTTT
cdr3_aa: CASSRGQSNEKLFF

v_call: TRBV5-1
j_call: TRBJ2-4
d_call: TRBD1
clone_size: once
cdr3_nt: TGCGCCAGCAGCCAACGTACAGGGGGAGAAAACATTCAGTACTTC
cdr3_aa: CASSQRTGGENIQYF

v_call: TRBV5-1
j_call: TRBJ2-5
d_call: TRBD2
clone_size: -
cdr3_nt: TGCGCCAGCAGCTTGGTTGCGGGGGGGTCCCAAGAGACCCAGTACTTC
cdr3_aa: CASSLVAGGSQETQYF

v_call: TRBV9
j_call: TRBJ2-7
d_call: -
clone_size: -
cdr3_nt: TGTGCCAGCAGCGTAGGAGGGGCCCTAATCTACGAGCAGTACTTC
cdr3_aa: CASSVGGALIYEQYF

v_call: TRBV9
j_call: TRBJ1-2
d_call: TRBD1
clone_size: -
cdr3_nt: TGTGCCAGCAGCACCCGTAGCCCGGGACAGTATGGCTACACCTTC
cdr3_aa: CASSTRSPGQYGYTF

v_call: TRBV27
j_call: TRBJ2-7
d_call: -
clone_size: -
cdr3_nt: TGTGCCAGCAGGGGGGCAGATTCCTACGAGCAGTACTTC
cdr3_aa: CASRGADSYEQYF

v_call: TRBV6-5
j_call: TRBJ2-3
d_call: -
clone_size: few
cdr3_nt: TGTGCCAGCAGGGGCGGGTCGAGCACAGATACGCAGTATTTT
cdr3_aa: CASRGGSSTDTQYF

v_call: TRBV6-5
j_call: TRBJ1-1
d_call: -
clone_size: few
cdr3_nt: TGTGCCAGCAGTTCACATGTGAACACTGAAGCTTTCTTT
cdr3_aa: CASSSHVNTEAFF

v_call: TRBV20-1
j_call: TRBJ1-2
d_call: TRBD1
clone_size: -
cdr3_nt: TGCAGTGCTAGAAACAGGGGGAACTATGGCTACACCTTC
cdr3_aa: CSARNRGNYGYTF

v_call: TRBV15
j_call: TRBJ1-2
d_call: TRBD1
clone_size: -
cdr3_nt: TGTGCCACCAGCAGCGACGCCTGGGACAGTCGCTACACCTTC
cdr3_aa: CATSSDAWDSRYTF

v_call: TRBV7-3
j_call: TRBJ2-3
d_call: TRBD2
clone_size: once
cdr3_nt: TGTGCCAGCAGCTCGCGGGGGTTGGATACGCAGTATTTT
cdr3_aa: CASSSRGLDTQYF

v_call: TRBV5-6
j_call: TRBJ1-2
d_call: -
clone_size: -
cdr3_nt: TGTGCCAGCAGCGGATTCGACAGGAGCTATGGCTACACCTTC
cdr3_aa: CASSGFDRSYGYTF

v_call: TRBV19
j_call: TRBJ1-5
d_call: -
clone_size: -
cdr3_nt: TGTGCCAGTAGTATAGCAGACAGATACCGCAATCAGCCCCAGCATTTT
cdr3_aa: CASSIADRYRNQPQHF

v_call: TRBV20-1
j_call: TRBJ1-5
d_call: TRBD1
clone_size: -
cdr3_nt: TGCAGTGCATGGGACAGGCCGGGGGACAATCAGCCCCAGCATTTT
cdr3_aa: CSAWDRPGDNQPQHF

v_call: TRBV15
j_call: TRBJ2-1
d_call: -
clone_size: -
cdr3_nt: TGTGCCACCAGCAGAGATCAGCCCGCCCATGAGCAGTTCTTC
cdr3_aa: CATSRDQPAHEQFF

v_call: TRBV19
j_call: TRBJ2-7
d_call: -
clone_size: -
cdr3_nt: TGTGCCAGTGAGGGGCTCAACTACGAGCAGTACTTC
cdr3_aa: CASEGLNYEQYF

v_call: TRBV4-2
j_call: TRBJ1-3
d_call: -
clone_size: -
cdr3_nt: TGTGCCAGCAGCCGGAGCCTACAGGTCTCTGGAAACACCATATATTTT
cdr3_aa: CASSRSLQVSGNTIYF

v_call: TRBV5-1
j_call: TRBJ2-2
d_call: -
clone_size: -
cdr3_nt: TGCGCCAGCAGCTTGGGACTCCCGAACACCGGGGAGCTGTTTTTT
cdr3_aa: CASSLGLPNTGELFF

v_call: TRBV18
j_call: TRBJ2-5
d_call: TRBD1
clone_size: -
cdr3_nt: TGTGCCAGCTCCAAAAGGACAGGGTCAATTGAAGAGACCCAGTACTTC
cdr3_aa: CASSKRTGSIEETQYF

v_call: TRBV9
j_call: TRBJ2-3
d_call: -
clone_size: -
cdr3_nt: TGTGCCAGCAGCGTAGACGGGGTTGCAGATACGCAGTATTTT
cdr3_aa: CASSVDGVADTQYF